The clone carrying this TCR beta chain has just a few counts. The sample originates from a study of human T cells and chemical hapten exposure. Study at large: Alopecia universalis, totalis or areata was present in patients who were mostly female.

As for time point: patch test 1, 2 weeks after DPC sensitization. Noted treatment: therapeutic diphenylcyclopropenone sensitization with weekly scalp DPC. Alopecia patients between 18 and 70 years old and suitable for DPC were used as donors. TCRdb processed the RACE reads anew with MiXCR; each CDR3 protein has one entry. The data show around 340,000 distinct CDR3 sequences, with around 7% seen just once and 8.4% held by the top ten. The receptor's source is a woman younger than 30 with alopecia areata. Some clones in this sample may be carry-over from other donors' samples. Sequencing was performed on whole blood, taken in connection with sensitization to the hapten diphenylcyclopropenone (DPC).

Written as DNA, the CDR3 is TGTGCCAGCAACTACAAACTTGGGGGTGTGCCTGAAGCTTTCTTT. This gives the protein CASNYKLGGVPEAFF. The chain joins TRBV12-3 or TRBV12-4 to TRBJ1-1; D is perhaps TRBD1 (5 bases). V was clipped by 7 bases and J by 6 bases, with 21 bases between them. The CDR3 has 15 amino acids.